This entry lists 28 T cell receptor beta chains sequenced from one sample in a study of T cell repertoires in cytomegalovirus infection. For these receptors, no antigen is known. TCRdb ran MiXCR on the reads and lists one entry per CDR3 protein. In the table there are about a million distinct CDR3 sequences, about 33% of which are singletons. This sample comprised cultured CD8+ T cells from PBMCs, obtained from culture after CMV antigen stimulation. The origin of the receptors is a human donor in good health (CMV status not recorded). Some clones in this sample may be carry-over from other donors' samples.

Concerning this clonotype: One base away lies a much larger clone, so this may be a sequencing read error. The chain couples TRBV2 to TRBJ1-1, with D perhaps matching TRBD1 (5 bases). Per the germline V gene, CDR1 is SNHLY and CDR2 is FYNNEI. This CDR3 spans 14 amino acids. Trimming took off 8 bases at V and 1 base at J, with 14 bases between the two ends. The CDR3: CASDPSGTNTEAFF. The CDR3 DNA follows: TGTGCCAGCGACCCTTCGGGGACGAACACTGAAGCTTTCTTT.

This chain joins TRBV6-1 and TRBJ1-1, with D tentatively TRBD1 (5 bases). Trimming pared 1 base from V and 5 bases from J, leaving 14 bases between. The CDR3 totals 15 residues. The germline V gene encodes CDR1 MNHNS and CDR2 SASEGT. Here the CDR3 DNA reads TGTGCCAGCAGTGAAGTCCCAGGGCAATGGACTGAAGCTTTCTTT. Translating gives CASSEVPGQWTEAFF.

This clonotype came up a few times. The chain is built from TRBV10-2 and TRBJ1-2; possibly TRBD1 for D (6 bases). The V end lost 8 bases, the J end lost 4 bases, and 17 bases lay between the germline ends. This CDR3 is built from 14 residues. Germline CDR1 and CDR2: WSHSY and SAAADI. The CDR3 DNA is TGCGCCAGCTCCGGGCAGGGGAGAAGCTATGGCTACACCTTC. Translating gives CASSGQGRSYGYTF.

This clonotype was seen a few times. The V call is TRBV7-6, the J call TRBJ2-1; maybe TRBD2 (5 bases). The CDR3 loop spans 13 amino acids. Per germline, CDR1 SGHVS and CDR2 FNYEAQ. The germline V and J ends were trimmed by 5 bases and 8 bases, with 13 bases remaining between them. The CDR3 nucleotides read TGTGCCAGCAGCCCGGAGTTGGAGGATGAGCAGTTCTTC. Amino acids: CASSPELEDEQFF.

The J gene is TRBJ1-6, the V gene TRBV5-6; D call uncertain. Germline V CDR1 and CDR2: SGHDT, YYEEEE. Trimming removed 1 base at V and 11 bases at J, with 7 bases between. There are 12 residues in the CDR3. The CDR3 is CASSLSTPPLHF. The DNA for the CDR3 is TGTGCCAGCAGCTTGAGTACGCCACCCCTCCACTTT.

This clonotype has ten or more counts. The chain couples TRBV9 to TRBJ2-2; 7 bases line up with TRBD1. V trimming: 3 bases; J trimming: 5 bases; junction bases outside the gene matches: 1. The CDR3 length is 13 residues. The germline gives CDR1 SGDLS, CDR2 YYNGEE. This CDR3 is CASSATGTGELFF. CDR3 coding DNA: TGTGCCAGCAGCGCGACAGGGACCGGGGAGCTGTTTTTT. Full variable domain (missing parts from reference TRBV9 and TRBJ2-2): DSGVTQTPKHLITATGQRVTLRCSPRSGDLSVYWYQQSLDQGLQFLIQYYNGEERAKGNILERFSAQQFPDLHSELNLSSLELGDSALYFCASSATGTGELFFGEGSRLTVL.

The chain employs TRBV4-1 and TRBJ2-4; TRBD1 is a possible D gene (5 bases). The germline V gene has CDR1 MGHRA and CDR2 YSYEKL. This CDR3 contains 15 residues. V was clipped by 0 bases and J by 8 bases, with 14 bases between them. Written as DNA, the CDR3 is TGCGCCAGCAGCCAAGAAGGGCAGGGTACGGACATTCAGTACTTC. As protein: CASSQEGQGTDIQYF.

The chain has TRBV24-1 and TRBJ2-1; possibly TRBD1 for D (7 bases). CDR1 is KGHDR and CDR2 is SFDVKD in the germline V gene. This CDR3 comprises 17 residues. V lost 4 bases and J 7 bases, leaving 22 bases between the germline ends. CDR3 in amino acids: CATSEAGGQGLSNEQFF. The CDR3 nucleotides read TGTGCCACCAGTGAGGCAGGGGGGCAGGGGCTTTCGAATGAGCAGTTCTTC.

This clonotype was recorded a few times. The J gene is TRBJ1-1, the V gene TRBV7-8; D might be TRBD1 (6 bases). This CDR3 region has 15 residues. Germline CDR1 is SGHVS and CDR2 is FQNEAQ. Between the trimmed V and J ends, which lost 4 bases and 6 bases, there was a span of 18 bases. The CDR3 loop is CASSSTGASGAEAFF. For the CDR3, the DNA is TGTGCCAGCAGCTCGACGGGGGCGTCAGGCGCTGAAGCTTTCTTT.

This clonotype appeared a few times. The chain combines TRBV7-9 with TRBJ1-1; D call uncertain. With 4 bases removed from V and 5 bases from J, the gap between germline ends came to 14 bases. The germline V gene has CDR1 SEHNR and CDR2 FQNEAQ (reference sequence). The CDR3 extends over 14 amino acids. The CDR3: CASSSPAPITEAFF. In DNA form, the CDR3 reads TGTGCCAGCAGCTCCCCCGCACCGATTACTGAAGCTTTCTTT.

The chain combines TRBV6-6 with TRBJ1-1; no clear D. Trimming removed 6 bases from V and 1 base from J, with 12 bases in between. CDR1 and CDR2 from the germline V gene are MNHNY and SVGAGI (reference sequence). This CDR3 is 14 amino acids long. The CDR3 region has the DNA TGTGCCAGCAGCCCCCGGGTGGGGAACACTGAAGCTTTCTTT. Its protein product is CASSPRVGNTEAFF.

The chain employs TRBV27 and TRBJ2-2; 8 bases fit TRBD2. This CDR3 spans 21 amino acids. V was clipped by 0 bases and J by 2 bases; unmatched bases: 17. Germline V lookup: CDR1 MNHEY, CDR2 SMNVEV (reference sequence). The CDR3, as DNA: TGTGCCAGCAGTTTATCGATCCGATACGAGCGGGAGCTTCCTAACACCGGGGAGCTGTTTTTT. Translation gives CASSLSIRYERELPNTGELFF.

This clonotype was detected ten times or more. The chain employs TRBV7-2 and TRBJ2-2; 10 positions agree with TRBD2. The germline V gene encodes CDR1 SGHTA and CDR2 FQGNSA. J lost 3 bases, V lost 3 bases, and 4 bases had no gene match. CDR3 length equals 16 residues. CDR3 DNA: TGTGCCAGCAGCTTCCCTAGCGGGGGATACACCGGGGAGCTGTTTTTT. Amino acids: CASSFPSGGYTGELFF.

CDR3 region: CASSLPPTVYEQYF. Written as DNA, the CDR3 is TGTGCCAGCAGTCTCCCCCCGACGGTCTACGAGCAGTACTTC. The V call is TRBV2, the J call TRBJ2-7; D is unresolved. Germline lookup yields CDR1 SNHLY and CDR2 FYNNEI. Trimming removed 5 bases from V and 3 bases from J, with 14 bases in between. CDR3 size: 14 residues.

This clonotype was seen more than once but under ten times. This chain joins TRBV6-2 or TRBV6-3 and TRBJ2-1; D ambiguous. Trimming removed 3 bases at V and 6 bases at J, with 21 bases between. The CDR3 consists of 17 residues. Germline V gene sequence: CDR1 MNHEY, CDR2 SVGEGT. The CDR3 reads CASSYSLRQESSNEQFF. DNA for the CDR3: TGTGCCAGCAGTTATTCCCTCCGGCAGGAATCCAGCAATGAGCAGTTCTTC.

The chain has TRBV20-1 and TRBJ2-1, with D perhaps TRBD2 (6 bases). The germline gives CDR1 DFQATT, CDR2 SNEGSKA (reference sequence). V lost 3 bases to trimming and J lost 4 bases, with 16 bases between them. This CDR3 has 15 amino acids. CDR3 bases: TGCAGTGCTAGGGTGATAGGCGGGATATACAATGAGCAGTTCTTC. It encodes CSARVIGGIYNEQFF.

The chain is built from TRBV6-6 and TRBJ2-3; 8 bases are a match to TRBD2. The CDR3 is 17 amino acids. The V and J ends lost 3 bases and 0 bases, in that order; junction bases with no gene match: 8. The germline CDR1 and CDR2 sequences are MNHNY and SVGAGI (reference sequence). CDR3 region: CASSYGGGGTSTDTQYF. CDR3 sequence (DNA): TGTGCCAGCAGTTATGGGGGCGGGGGGACGAGCACAGATACGCAGTATTTT.

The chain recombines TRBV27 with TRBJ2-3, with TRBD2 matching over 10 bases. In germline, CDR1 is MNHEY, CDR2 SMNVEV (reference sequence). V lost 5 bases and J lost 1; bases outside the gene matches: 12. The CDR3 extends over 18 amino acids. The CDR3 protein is CASSVASGGPGGTDTQYF. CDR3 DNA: TGTGCCAGCAGTGTCGCTAGCGGGGGCCCCGGGGGCACAGATACGCAGTATTTT.

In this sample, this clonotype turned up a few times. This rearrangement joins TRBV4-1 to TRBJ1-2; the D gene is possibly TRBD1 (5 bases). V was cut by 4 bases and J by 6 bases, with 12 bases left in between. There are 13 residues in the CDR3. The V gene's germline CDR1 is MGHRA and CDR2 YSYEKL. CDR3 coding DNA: TGCGCCAGCAGCCTAGGGGTTATGGATGGCTACACCTTC. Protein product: CASSLGVMDGYTF.

The CDR3 bases are TGTGCCAGCATTTTAGCGGGGGGGCTGAATGAGCAGTTCTTC. Amino acid sequence: CASILAGGLNEQFF. The chain recombines TRBV6-2 or TRBV6-3 with TRBJ2-1; 11 bases map to TRBD2. The CDR3 length is 14 residues. Trimming cost V 7 bases and J 7 bases; bases outside gene matches: 6. The germline gives CDR1 MNHEY, CDR2 SVGEGT.

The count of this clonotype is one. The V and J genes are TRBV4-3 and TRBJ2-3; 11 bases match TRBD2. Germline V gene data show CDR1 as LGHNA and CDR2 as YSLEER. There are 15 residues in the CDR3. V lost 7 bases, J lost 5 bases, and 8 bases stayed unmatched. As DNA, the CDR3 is TGCGCCAGCACCCCTAGCGGGGGGCGTGGAGATACGCAGTATTTT. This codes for CASTPSGGRGDTQYF.

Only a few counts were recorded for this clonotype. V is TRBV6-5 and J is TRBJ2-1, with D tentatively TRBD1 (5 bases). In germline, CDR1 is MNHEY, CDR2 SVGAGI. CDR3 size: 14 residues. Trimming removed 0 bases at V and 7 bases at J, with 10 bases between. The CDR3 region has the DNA TGTGCCAGCAGTTACTCAGGGGCCGGGAATGAGCAGTTCTTC. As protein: CASSYSGAGNEQFF.

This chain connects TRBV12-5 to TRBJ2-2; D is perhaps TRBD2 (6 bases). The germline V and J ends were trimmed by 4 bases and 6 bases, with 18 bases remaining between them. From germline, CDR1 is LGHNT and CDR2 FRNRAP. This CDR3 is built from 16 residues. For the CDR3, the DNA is TGTGCTAGTGGTTGGGACCCCCGGGGGTACGCCGGGGAGCTGTTTTTT. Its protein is CASGWDPRGYAGELFF.

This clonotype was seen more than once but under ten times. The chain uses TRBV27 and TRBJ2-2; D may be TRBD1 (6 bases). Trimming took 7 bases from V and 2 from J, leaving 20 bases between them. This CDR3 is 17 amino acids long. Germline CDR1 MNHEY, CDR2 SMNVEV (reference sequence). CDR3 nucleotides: TGTGCCAGCATGCCGGGACACCCGCTTTTCAACACCGGGGAGCTGTTTTTT. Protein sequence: CASMPGHPLFNTGELFF.

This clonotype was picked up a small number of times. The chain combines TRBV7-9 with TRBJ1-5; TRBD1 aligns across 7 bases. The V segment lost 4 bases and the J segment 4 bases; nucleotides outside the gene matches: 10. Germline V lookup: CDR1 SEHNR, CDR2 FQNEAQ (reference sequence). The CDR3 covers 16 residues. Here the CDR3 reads CASSSTDRLENQPQHF. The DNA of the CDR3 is TGTGCCAGCAGCTCAACGGACAGGTTGGAAAATCAGCCCCAGCATTTT.

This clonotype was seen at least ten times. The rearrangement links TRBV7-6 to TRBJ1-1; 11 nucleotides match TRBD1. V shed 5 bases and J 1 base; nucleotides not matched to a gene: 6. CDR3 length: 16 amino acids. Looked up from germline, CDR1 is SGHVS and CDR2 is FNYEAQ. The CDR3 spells CASSHRTGGANTEAFF. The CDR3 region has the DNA TGTGCCAGCAGCCATCGGACAGGGGGCGCGAACACTGAAGCTTTCTTT.

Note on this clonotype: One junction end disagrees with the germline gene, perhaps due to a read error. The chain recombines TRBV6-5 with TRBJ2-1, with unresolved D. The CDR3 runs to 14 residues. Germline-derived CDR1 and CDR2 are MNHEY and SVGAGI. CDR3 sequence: CASSFTRVGNVQFF. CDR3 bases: TGTGCCAGCAGTTTTACCCGGGTCGGCAATGTGCAGTTCTTC.

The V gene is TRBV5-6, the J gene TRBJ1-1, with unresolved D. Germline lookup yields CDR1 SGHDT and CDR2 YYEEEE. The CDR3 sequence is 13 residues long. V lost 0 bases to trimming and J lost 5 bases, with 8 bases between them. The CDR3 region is CASSLAGMTEAFF. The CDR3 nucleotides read TGTGCCAGCAGCTTGGCGGGGATGACTGAAGCTTTCTTT.